These 30 T cell receptor beta chains were sequenced from one sample in a study of blood T cell repertoires in COVID-19. Assay used: immunoSEQ multiplex PCR; TCRdb lists only in-frame clones, some missing. Of 500,000 to 600,000 clones in the sample, around 90% were seen once. Sequencing was performed on peripheral blood. These receptors originate from a woman aged 45-59 years with COVID-19, enrolled during active disease.

This chain uses TRBV2 with TRBJ1-2; TRBD1 is a possible D gene (5 bases). Germline V gene sequence: CDR1 SNHLY, CDR2 FYNNEI. Trimming took off 3 bases at V and 0 bases at J, with 14 bases between the two ends. There are 16 residues in the CDR3. The CDR3 region is CASSDSRARANYGYTF. CDR3 sequence (DNA): TGTGCCAGCAGTGATTCCAGGGCCCGAGCTAACTATGGCTACACCTTC.

The V gene is TRBV7-8, the J gene TRBJ2-1, with a weak D call TRBD2 (5 bases). Germline V CDR1 and CDR2: SGHVS, FQNEAQ. Trimming stripped 1 base from V and 4 bases from J, with 14 bases between. This CDR3 is 16 amino acids long. CDR3 protein: CASSLERTSLYNEQFF. CDR3 DNA sequence: TGTGCCAGCAGCTTAGAGAGGACTTCGCTGTACAATGAGCAGTTCTTC.

V gene TRBV9 combines with J gene TRBJ2-1; 11 positions match TRBD2. The CDR3 loop spans 19 amino acids. CDR1 SGDLS and CDR2 YYNGEE come from the germline V gene. With 0 bases clipped from V and 6 bases from J, the junction kept 14 bases outside the gene matches. In DNA form, the CDR3 reads TGTGCCAGCAGCGTAGCAGGCCGTCGACTAGCGGGGAAAAGCAATGAGCAGTTCTTC. Translation gives CASSVAGRRLAGKSNEQFF.

This clone has a handful of counts. The chain joins TRBV3-1 (or the pseudogene TRBV3-2) to TRBJ1-2; tentative D call: TRBD1 (5 bases). V lost 3 bases to trimming and J lost 2 bases, with 13 bases between them. Germline V lookup: CDR1 LGHDT, CDR2 YNNKEL (reference sequence). This CDR3 is built from 15 residues. The DNA of the CDR3 is TGTGCCAGCAGCCATGACAGAGCCTCGAACTATGGCTACACCTTC. Its protein is CASSHDRASNYGYTF.

The chain has TRBV6-6 and TRBJ1-4, with D perhaps TRBD1 (6 bases). This CDR3 comprises 17 residues. The germline V gene encodes CDR1 MNHNY and CDR2 SVGAGI (reference sequence). The V gene lost 5 bases and the J gene lost 5 bases, with 21 bases spanning the gap. CDR3 in amino acids: CASSRPARTEPNEKLFF. The CDR3 DNA is TGTGCCAGCAGTCGCCCCGCTCGGACAGAACCAAATGAAAAACTGTTTTTT.

Here the CDR3 reads CASSQGWNSGGGETQYF. DNA of the CDR3: TGCGCCAGCAGCCAAGGTTGGAACAGCGGGGGCGGTGAGACCCAGTACTTC. The rearrangement links TRBV4-1 to TRBJ2-5; 8 nucleotides match TRBD2. The CDR3 spans 17 residues. The germline V gene has CDR1 MGHRA and CDR2 YSYEKL. Losses at the gene ends were 1 base for V and 5 bases for J; bases not matched to a gene: 12.

This chain's CDR3 is CASSAPGFYGYTF. As DNA, the CDR3 is TGTGCCAGCAGTGCCCCAGGCTTCTATGGCTACACCTTC. J is TRBJ1-2 and V is TRBV2; no firm D call. Germline assignment: CDR1 SNHLY and CDR2 FYNNEI. The V gene lost 4 bases and the J gene lost 4 bases, with 10 bases spanning the gap. The CDR3 runs to 13 residues. Based on the CDR3 plus reference TRBV2 and TRBJ1-2, the full variable domain is EPEVTQTPSHQVTQMGQEVILRCVPISNHLYFYWYRQILGQKVEFLVSFYNNEISEKSEIFDDQFSVERPDGSNFTLKIRSTKLEDSAMYFCASSAPGFYGYTFGSGTRLTVV.

The V and J genes are TRBV12-5 and TRBJ1-4; TRBD1 matches at 9 bases. This CDR3 spans 15 amino acids. The ends lost 5 bases at V and 4 bases at J; junction bases unmatched: 5. Germline CDR1 is LGHNT and CDR2 is FRNRAP. The CDR3 DNA is TGTGCTAGTGGTCCCTCGGACAGGGGTAATGAAAAACTGTTTTTT. This translates into CASGPSDRGNEKLFF.

The gene calls are TRBV5-1 and TRBJ2-7; TRBD1 is a possible D gene (6 bases). V was cut by 0 bases and J by 6 bases, with 10 bases left in between. CDR1 is SGHRS, CDR2 YFSETQ, per germline. The CDR3 has 13 residues. As DNA, the CDR3 is TGCGCCAGCAGCTTGGCAGGGGTGGGCGAGCAGTACTTC. It yields the protein CASSLAGVGEQYF.

This rearrangement joins TRBV11-2 to TRBJ1-2, with 7 bases identical to TRBD1. The CDR3 has 13 residues. The junction had 3 bases not matched to a gene; V was cut back by 5 bases and J by 3 bases. Germline V gene data show CDR1 as SGHAT and CDR2 as FQNNGV. This chain's CDR3 is CASSPDRDYGYTF. The CDR3 nucleotides read TGTGCCAGCAGCCCAGACAGGGACTATGGCTACACCTTC.

This clone came up once. The chain uses TRBV12-2 and TRBJ1-6; the tabulated D call, TRBD1, remains unverified against the DNA. TRBV12-2 is a pseudogene. This CDR3 is built from 16 residues. CDR3 sequence: CASRLEDREASSPLHF. CDR3 DNA sequence: TGTGCAAGTCGCTTAGAGGACAGGGAAGCTAGTTCACCCCTCCACTTT.

J is TRBJ1-2 and V is TRBV9; no clear D. The CDR3 is 13 residues long. Trimming stripped 0 bases from V and 6 bases from J, with 9 bases between. In germline, CDR1 is SGDLS, CDR2 YYNGEE. The CDR3, as DNA: TGTGCCAGCAGCGTAGGACTCGGGGATGGCTACACCTTC. Amino acid sequence: CASSVGLGDGYTF. Full variable domain (outside the CDR3, taken from reference TRBV9 and TRBJ1-2): DSGVTQTPKHLITATGQRVTLRCSPRSGDLSVYWYQQSLDQGLQFLIQYYNGEERAKGNILERFSAQQFPDLHSELNLSSLELGDSALYFCASSVGLGDGYTFGSGTRLTVV.

The V call is TRBV6-5, the J call TRBJ2-7, with TRBD2 matching 8 bases. This CDR3 region has 11 residues. V trimming: 5 bases; J trimming: 6 bases; junction bases outside the gene matches: 0. CDR1 and CDR2 (germline): MNHEY, SVGAGI. This CDR3 is CASSREGEQYF. The CDR3, as DNA: TGTGCCAGCAGTCGGGAGGGCGAGCAGTACTTC.

This chain joins TRBV4-1 and TRBJ2-6, with D maybe TRBD1 (6 bases). CDR1 and CDR2 from the germline V gene are MGHRA and YSYEKL. Trimming took off 4 bases at V and 2 bases at J, with 18 bases between the two ends. The length of the CDR3 is 18 residues. The CDR3 is CASSPHTGSLAGANVLTF. The CDR3 DNA follows: TGCGCCAGCAGCCCCCACACAGGGTCCCTGGCTGGGGCCAACGTCCTGACTTTC.

This clone showed up just once. The chain recombines TRBV5-1 with TRBJ1-2; no firm D call. This CDR3 contains 14 residues. Trimming stripped 5 bases from V and 2 bases from J, with 13 bases between. Germline V lookup: CDR1 SGHRS, CDR2 YFSETQ. CDR3 residues: CASREDTPNYGYTF. The DNA of the CDR3 is TGCGCCAGCAGAGAGGATACACCAAACTATGGCTACACCTTC.

Here the CDR3 reads CASSFGDGNTIYF. CDR3 DNA: TGCGCCAGCAGCTTCGGAGACGGAAACACCATATATTTT. This sequence joins TRBV5-1 and TRBJ1-3; no clear D. This CDR3 has 13 amino acids. The ends were cut back, 2 bases at V and 4 bases at J, with 7 bases in the middle. Germline loops: CDR1 SGHRS, CDR2 YFSETQ.

V and J are TRBV27 and TRBJ2-3; 14 bases match TRBD2. CDR3 size: 16 residues. V trimming: 6 bases; J trimming: 5 bases; junction bases outside the gene matches: 7. CDR1 and CDR2 from the germline V gene are MNHEY and SMNVEV (reference sequence). The CDR3 bases are TGTGCCAGCAGCCGACTAGCGGGGGGGCATAGAGATACGCAGTATTTT. It translates to CASSRLAGGHRDTQYF.

The chain couples TRBV7-9 to TRBJ1-4, with D perhaps TRBD1 (5 bases). CDR3 size: 14 residues. Germline-derived CDR1 and CDR2 are SEHNR and FQNEAQ (reference sequence). The V end was cut by 1 base, the J end by 8 bases, with 11 bases between. This CDR3 is CASSLERGTEKLFF. CDR3 sequence (DNA): TGTGCCAGCAGCTTAGAGCGGGGGACGGAAAAACTGTTTTTT.

This clone was recorded once. V is TRBV10-3 and J is TRBJ2-3, with D possibly matching TRBD2 (5 bases). The CDR3 sequence is 14 residues long. Trimming left V 5 bases short and J 5 bases short, with 14 bases between. The germline V gene has CDR1 ENHRY and CDR2 SYGVKD. CDR3 DNA: TGTGCCATCAGTAGTCGAGGGCCGGAAGATACGCAGTATTTT. Protein product: CAISSRGPEDTQYF.

Only a few counts were recorded for this clone. This sequence joins TRBV4-1 and TRBJ1-2; tentatively, D is TRBD1 (5 bases). Trimming pared 0 bases from V and 2 bases from J, leaving 10 bases between. The germline gives CDR1 MGHRA, CDR2 YSYEKL. This CDR3 spans 15 amino acids. CDR3 nucleotides: TGCGCCAGCAGCCAAGATAGGCCAGGGAACTATGGCTACACCTTC. Its translation: CASSQDRPGNYGYTF.

This chain joins TRBV7-3 and TRBJ2-7; TRBD1 aligns across 8 bases. CDR3 length: 17 residues. Per the germline V gene, CDR1 is SGHTA and CDR2 is FQGTGA. Losses at the gene ends were 5 bases for V and 1 base for J; bases not matched to a gene: 13. The CDR3 region is CASSRTGTYAGSYEQYF. DNA of the CDR3: TGTGCCAGCAGCCGGACAGGGACCTACGCGGGATCCTACGAGCAGTACTTC.

This clone came up a few times. The V and J genes are TRBV30 and TRBJ2-7; the D gene is possibly TRBD2 (6 bases). The CDR3 totals 15 residues. V gave up 0 bases and J gave up 5 bases, with 17 bases separating them. The germline CDR1 and CDR2 sequences are GTSNPN and SVGIG (reference sequence). CDR3 amino acids: CAWSVWGDPRDEQYF. For the CDR3, the DNA is TGTGCCTGGAGTGTATGGGGGGACCCACGCGACGAGCAGTACTTC.

The CDR3 protein is CASSLGDRGLNTEAFF. The DNA of the CDR3 is TGCGCCAGCAGCTTGGGGGACAGGGGGCTCAACACTGAAGCTTTCTTT. The chain carries TRBV5-1 and TRBJ1-1, with 12 bases aligning to TRBD1. Germline-derived CDR1 and CDR2 are SGHRS and YFSETQ. This CDR3 has 16 residues. V was pared by 0 bases and J by 2 bases, with 2 bases of the junction left unmatched. The variable domain in full, completed from reference TRBV5-1 and TRBJ1-1, reads KAGVTQTPRYLIKTRGQQVTLSCSPISGHRSVSWYQQTPGQGLQFLFEYFSETQRNKGNFPGRFSGRQFSNSRSEMNVSTLELGDSALYLCASSLGDRGLNTEAFFGQGTRLTVV.

This clone was seen a handful of times. The gene calls are TRBV5-4 and TRBJ2-7; D remains ambiguous. Trimming left V 2 bases short and J 0 bases short, with 3 bases between. Germline values: CDR1 SGHNT, CDR2 YYREEE (reference sequence). The CDR3 has 12 residues. The DNA of the CDR3 is TGTGCCAGCAGCTTCTACTCCTACGAGCAGTACTTC. Its translation is CASSFYSYEQYF.

This chain joins TRBV28 and TRBJ1-6; weak D call: TRBD1 (5 bases). The CDR3 extends over 17 amino acids. V lost 8 bases to trimming and J lost 0 bases, with 17 bases between them. CDR1 MDHEN and CDR2 SYDVKM come from the germline V gene. The chain's CDR3 is CASGDETGSSYNSPLHF. In DNA, the CDR3 is TGTGCCAGCGGGGACGAGACCGGGAGCTCCTATAATTCACCCCTCCACTTT.

The chain recombines TRBV27 with TRBJ2-7, with D maybe TRBD1 (6 bases). Trimming left V 0 bases short and J 6 bases short, with 15 bases between. The V gene's germline CDR1 is MNHEY and CDR2 SMNVEV (reference sequence). This CDR3 is 15 amino acids long. In DNA, the CDR3 is TGTGCCAGCAGTTTATCATCCGGGACACCCCTCGAGCAGTACTTC. Translating gives CASSLSSGTPLEQYF.

This chain uses TRBV6-1 with TRBJ2-2, with 11 bases matching TRBD1. Unmatched junction bases numbered 3, after V lost 2 bases and J lost 1 base. The germline V gene encodes CDR1 MNHNS and CDR2 SASEGT. This CDR3 has 17 residues. The CDR3 coding sequence is TGTGCCAGCAGTGAATGGACAGGGGGCTGGAACACCGGGGAGCTGTTTTTT. It is translated as CASSEWTGGWNTGELFF.

The chain joins TRBV11-3 to TRBJ2-1; tentatively, D is TRBD2 (6 bases). The CDR3 runs to 19 residues. Germline CDR1 reads SGHNT; CDR2 reads YENEEA. Trimming left V 4 bases short and J 0 bases short, with 22 bases between. The DNA for the CDR3 is TGTGCCAGCAGCTCTGACCGGGGCGGCGGGGTCAGCTCCTACAATGAGCAGTTCTTC. Translation gives CASSSDRGGGVSSYNEQFF. The full variable domain, completed using reference TRBV11-3 and TRBJ2-1, is EAGVVQSPRYKIIEKKQPVAFWCNPISGHNTLYWYLQNLGQGPELLIRYENEEAVDDSQLPKDRFSAERLKGVDSTLKIQPAELGDSAVYLCASSSDRGGGVSSYNEQFFGPGTRLTVL.

The CDR3 here is CATSDFGHRARAGELFF. The CDR3 DNA sequence: TGTGCCACCAGTGATTTCGGGCACAGGGCTAGGGCCGGGGAGCTGTTTTTT. V is TRBV24-1 and J is TRBJ2-2, with a tentative D call TRBD1 (6 bases). The CDR3 spans 17 residues. Trimming took 1 base from V and 6 from J, leaving 17 bases between them. In germline, CDR1 is KGHDR, CDR2 SFDVKD.

Of note for this clone: Other DNA variants within this sample encode the same CDR3. J is TRBJ1-3 and V is TRBV24-1; 7 bases align to TRBD1. Trimming at V came to 4 bases and at J to 3 bases, leaving 2 bases not matched to a gene. Germline-derived CDR1 and CDR2 are KGHDR and SFDVKD. The CDR3 has 14 residues. CDR3 amino acids: CATSDRQGGNTIYF. In DNA, the CDR3 is TGTGCCACCAGTGACCGACAGGGTGGAAACACCATATATTTT.